These 14 T cell receptor beta chains were sequenced from one sample in a study of blood T cell repertoires in COVID-19. Data came from immunoSEQ multiplex PCR; TCRdb stores just in-frame clones and leaves some out. The sample has about 100,000 clones; 80% to 85% are singletons. Sequenced input: peripheral blood. All receptors derive from a man between 65 and 85 years old with active or convalescent COVID-19.

The chain couples TRBV27 to TRBJ2-5, with 13 bases fitting TRBD2. The V segment lost 5 bases and the J segment 4 bases; nucleotides outside the gene matches: 7. The length of the CDR3 is 16 residues. Germline CDR1 MNHEY, CDR2 SMNVEV (reference sequence). This chain's CDR3 is CASSPGTSGASETQYF. In nucleotides, the CDR3 is TGTGCCAGCAGTCCGGGGACTAGCGGGGCTTCAGAGACCCAGTACTTC.

The chain employs TRBV7-6 and TRBJ1-2; D gene ambiguous. Per the germline V gene, CDR1 is SGHVS and CDR2 is FNYEAQ. The CDR3 length is 16 residues. V shed 1 base and J shed 4 bases, with 16 bases lying between them. The CDR3 here is CASSLVSTEPLYGYTF. CDR3 nucleotide sequence: TGTGCCAGCAGCTTAGTTTCCACAGAGCCTCTCTATGGCTACACCTTC.

The chain employs TRBV9 and TRBJ2-3; D uncertain. The CDR3 length is 16 residues. Germline CDR1 reads SGDLS; CDR2 reads YYNGEE. V was trimmed by 0 bases and J by 2 bases, leaving 13 bases between them. CDR3 sequence: CASSVGRISTTDTQYF. The DNA for the CDR3 is TGTGCCAGCAGCGTAGGGCGGATATCTACCACAGATACGCAGTATTTT. Based on the CDR3 plus reference TRBV9 and TRBJ2-3, the full variable domain is DSGVTQTPKHLITATGQRVTLRCSPRSGDLSVYWYQQSLDQGLQFLIQYYNGEERAKGNILERFSAQQFPDLHSELNLSSLELGDSALYFCASSVGRISTTDTQYFGPGTRLTVL.

V gene TRBV24-1 combines with J gene TRBJ1-5; a possible D gene is TRBD1 (5 bases). This CDR3 is built from 12 residues. V was clipped by 4 bases and J by 6 bases, with 6 bases between them. CDR1 and CDR2 from the germline V gene are KGHDR and SFDVKD. CDR3 sequence reads: CATSEQGQPQHF. The CDR3 DNA follows: TGTGCCACCAGTGAGCAGGGTCAGCCCCAGCATTTT.

The gene calls are TRBV6-5 and TRBJ2-3; D is perhaps TRBD2 (5 bases). The length of the CDR3 is 14 residues. Trimming shortened V by 7 bases and J by 1 base, and 12 bases separated the two germline ends. Germline assignment: CDR1 MNHEY and CDR2 SVGAGI. CDR3 coding DNA: TGTGCCAGCAAAGCGGTTTGGGGCACAGATACGCAGTATTTT. It yields the protein CASKAVWGTDTQYF.

This sequence joins TRBV27 and TRBJ1-3; 8 bases fit TRBD1. The V gene end was trimmed by 4 bases and the J gene end by 4 bases; junction bases not matched to a gene: 9. Germline loops: CDR1 MNHEY, CDR2 SMNVEV (reference sequence). CDR3 size: 16 residues. CDR3 bases: TGTGCCAGCAGTTCAAATCCAAACAGGGGGGGAAACACCATATATTTT. It codes for CASSSNPNRGGNTIYF.

The chain employs TRBV30 and TRBJ2-3, with 8 bases that match TRBD1. V was clipped by 1 base and J by 3 bases; unmatched bases: 6. Germline assignment: CDR1 GTSNPN and CDR2 SVGIG (reference sequence). The CDR3 is made up of 15 amino acids. The chain's CDR3 is CAWSGGQGLTDTQYF. The CDR3 DNA reads as TGTGCCTGGAGTGGAGGACAGGGCCTGACAGATACGCAGTATTTT.

The chain links TRBV12-3 or TRBV12-4 to TRBJ1-2; no clear D. V gave up 5 bases and J gave up 8 bases, with 12 bases separating them. The CDR3 loop spans 12 amino acids. CDR3 sequence (DNA): TGTGCCAGCAGTGTCGGGATTCGCGGCTACACCTTC. Its protein product is CASSVGIRGYTF.

This clone was recorded once. Distinct nucleotide sequences in the sample also encode this CDR3. The gene calls are TRBV5-4 and TRBJ1-3; tentatively, D is TRBD1 (5 bases). Germline loops: CDR1 SGHNT, CDR2 YYREEE (reference sequence). The germline V and J ends were trimmed by 0 bases and 4 bases, with 5 bases remaining between them. The CDR3 is made up of 13 amino acids. The CDR3 reads CASSLAGGNTIYF. Here the CDR3 DNA reads TGTGCCAGCAGCTTGGCAGGGGGAAACACCATATATTTT. Full variable domain (rest looked up from reference TRBV5-4 and TRBJ1-3): ETGVTQSPTHLIKTRGQQVTLRCSSQSGHNTVSWYQQALGQGPQFIFQYYREEENGRGNFPPRFSGLQFPNYSSELNVNALELDDSALYLCASSLAGGNTIYFGEGSWLTVV.

The chain uses TRBV2 and TRBJ2-5; D is unclear. V gave up 2 bases and J gave up 0 bases, with 7 bases separating them. CDR3 length equals 14 residues. Germline CDR1 SNHLY, CDR2 FYNNEI. In DNA form, the CDR3 reads TGTGCCAGCAGTGAAAACATTTACCAAGAGACCCAGTACTTC. Translating it yields CASSENIYQETQYF.

The rearrangement links TRBV7-2 to TRBJ1-1, with D possibly matching TRBD1 (5 bases). The germline V and J ends were trimmed by 1 base and 8 bases, with 14 bases remaining between them. The CDR3 spans 14 residues. The germline V gene encodes CDR1 SGHTA and CDR2 FQGNSA. CDR3 in DNA: TGTGCCAGCAGCTTAGATTGGCGGGACCCGGAAGCTTTCTTT. This translates into CASSLDWRDPEAFF.

This clone was seen once. This sequence joins TRBV29-1 and TRBJ2-1; the match to TRBD2 covers 9 bases. The V and J ends lost 7 bases and 8 bases, in that order; junction bases with no gene match: 12. CDR1 SQVTM and CDR2 ANQGSEA come from the germline V gene. The CDR3 loop spans 14 amino acids. CDR3 sequence: CSAINAGGHHEQFF. The CDR3 nucleotides are TGCAGCGCCATCAACGCGGGAGGGCACCATGAGCAGTTCTTC.

This chain connects TRBV7-2 to TRBJ2-4, with 8 bases identical to TRBD2. J gave up 2 bases and V 3 bases, and 3 bases lay outside the gene matches. The CDR3 totals 15 residues. Germline CDR1 is SGHTA and CDR2 is FQGNSA. The CDR3 reads CASSLAGGTKNIQYF. CDR3 coding DNA: TGTGCCAGCAGCTTGGCGGGGGGCACCAAAAACATTCAGTACTTC.

The gene calls are TRBV28 and TRBJ1-6; 7 bases are shared with TRBD1. V lost 5 bases to trimming and J lost 8 bases; unmatched junction nucleotides: 12. CDR1 MDHEN and CDR2 SYDVKM come from the germline V gene. This CDR3 contains 16 residues. CDR3 nucleotides: TGTGCCAGCAGTCCAGCTACAGGGGCTCAATATTCACCCCTCCACTTT. This encodes CASSPATGAQYSPLHF.